The present T cell receptor (beta chain) was sequenced within a study of T cells in Graves' hyperthyroidism and ophthalmopathy. Turning to the study itself: Upon initial diagnosis and before any treatment, peripheral blood was collected.

Per germline, CDR1 SGHTA and CDR2 FQGNSA. This CDR3 has 15 amino acids. Trimming cost V 6 bases and J 5 bases, with 18 bases left between them. Amplification of TCR beta CDR3 regions used RNA as the template. When the TCR CDR3 underwent first-round RT-PCR, the HTBI primer set was used. TCRdb redid the calling of the multiplex PCR reads with MiXCR, one entry per CDR3 protein. The data contain more than 75,000 distinct CDR3 sequences, 51% of them singletons. Hyperthyroidism patients were newly diagnosed, had disease duration under 2 months, and were aged 18 to 65 years. Any patient presenting with uncontrolled infection, other autoimmune disease, pregnancy or lactation was left out.

This sequence was found in a woman in her forties with Graves' hyperthyroidism. The rearrangement uses TRBV7-2 and TRBJ2-3; a weak D match, TRBD1 (6 bases). Input material: blood. The CDR3 is CASSRGTITGDTQYF. DNA of the CDR3: TGTGCCAGCAGTAGGGGGACGATTACTGGAGATACGCAGTATTTT.